This TCR beta chain was documented in a study of blood T cell repertoires in COVID-19. Study summary: The United States, Italy and Spain provided the acute and convalescent COVID-19 samples. From T cells, B-cell-depleted T cells, or PBMCs came the material, which was cDNA or gDNA.

V gave up 1 base and J gave up 10 bases, with 23 bases separating them. The CDR3 has 17 amino acids. Germline V lookup: CDR1 LNHNV, CDR2 YYDKDF (reference sequence). This clone appeared once. Methods used by the authors: Nucleated cell counts were estimated from reference gene primer amplification. Clones were read by immunoSEQ multiplex PCR, and TCRdb kept only the in-frame ones, dropping some. From that table come the V and J calls and clone size; the DNA was used to work out D and trimming. The table records about 190,000 clones, under 80% of them present only once. The TCR comes from a woman between 50 and 59 years old with acute or convalescent COVID-19. Material: peripheral blood. The chain links TRBV15 to TRBJ2-1; D might be TRBD2 (5 bases). DNA for the CDR3: TGTGCCACCAGCAGAGCCCCCGGGCTAGTAGATGCGGGCGAGCAGTTCTTC. Translation: CATSRAPGLVDAGEQFF. Complete variable domain (other parts from reference TRBV15 and TRBJ2-1): DAMVIQNPRYQVTQFGKPVTLSCSQTLNHNVMYWYQQKSSQAPKLLFHYYDKDFNNEADTPDNFQSRRPNTSFCFLDIRSPGLGDTAMYLCATSRAPGLVDAGEQFFGPGTRLTVL.